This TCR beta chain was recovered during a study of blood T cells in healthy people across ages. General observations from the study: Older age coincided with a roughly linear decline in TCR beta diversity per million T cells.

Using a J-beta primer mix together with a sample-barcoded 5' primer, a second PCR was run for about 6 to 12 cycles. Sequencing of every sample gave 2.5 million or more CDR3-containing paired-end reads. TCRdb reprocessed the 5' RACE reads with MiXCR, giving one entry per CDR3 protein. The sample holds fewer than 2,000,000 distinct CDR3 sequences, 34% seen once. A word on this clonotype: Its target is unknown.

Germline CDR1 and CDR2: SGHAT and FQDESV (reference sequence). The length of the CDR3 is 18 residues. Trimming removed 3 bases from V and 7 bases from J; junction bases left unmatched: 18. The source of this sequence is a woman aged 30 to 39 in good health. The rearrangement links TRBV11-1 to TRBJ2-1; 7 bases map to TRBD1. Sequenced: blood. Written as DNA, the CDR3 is TGTGCCAGCAGCTTTTGGGACAGAGAGTACGTATCGCCGAATGAGCAGTTCTTC. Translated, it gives CASSFWDREYVSPNEQFF.